This T cell receptor beta chain was captured by sequencing in a study of blood T cell repertoires in COVID-19. Study information: Sample material is recorded as cDNA or gDNA derived from T cells, B-cell-depleted T cells, or PBMCs.

How the authors handled the data: By means of reference gene primer amplification, nucleated cell counts were estimated. Clones were sequenced by immunoSEQ multiplex PCR, and TCRdb holds only the in-frame ones, with some missing. The DNA gave D and trimming, while V, J and clone size come from that table. The repertoire has roughly 150,000 clones, roughly 80% of them found once; the top ten carry roughly 7%. Unmatched junction bases numbered 8, after V lost 6 bases and J lost 4 bases. The V gene's germline CDR1 is SQVTM and CDR2 ANQGSEA. The CDR3 has 13 residues. Study members were between roughly 18 and 100 years old and lived in approximately 25 US regions. Clinical history reported by participants formed the basis on which cohorts were assigned.

Sequencing was carried out using PBMCs or T cells enriched from blood (not recorded which). The V and J genes are TRBV29-1 and TRBJ1-1; 7 nucleotides line up with TRBD1. This TCR was recovered from a man aged 50 or older who had recovered from COVID-19. The CDR3 DNA reads as TGCAGCGTAGTACAGGGGCCGGGCACTGAAGCTTTCTTT. The encoded protein is CSVVQGPGTEAFF. Combining the CDR3 with reference TRBV29-1 and TRBJ1-1 gives the whole variable domain SAVISQKPSRDICQRGTSLTIQCQVDSQVTMMFWYRQQPGQSLTLIATANQGSEATYESGFVIDKFPISRPNLTFSTLTVSNMSPEDSSIYLCSVVQGPGTEAFFGQGTRLTVV.